This entry lists 5 T cell receptor beta chains sequenced from one sample in a study of T cell responses to AZD1222 COVID-19 vaccine. Profiling relied on immunoSEQ multiplex PCR, and the TCRdb table lists in-frame clones only, not all of them. The table shows 56,000 or so clones, with about 80% occurring only once. This sample comprised peripheral blood, obtained 28 days after the second AZD1222 dose. The receptor set was obtained from an adult who received the AZD1222 COVID-19 vaccine.

CDR3 coding DNA: TGTGCCAGCAGCCTACAGGGAAGTGGAAACACCATATATTTT. The encoded protein is CASSLQGSGNTIYF. The rearrangement uses TRBV5-5 and TRBJ1-3, with D tentatively TRBD1 (6 bases). The CDR3 is 14 amino acids. V was trimmed by 4 bases and J by 3 bases, leaving 11 bases between them. Per germline, CDR1 SGHKS and CDR2 YYEKEE (reference sequence).

The rearrangement uses TRBV6-5 and TRBJ1-1; tentatively, D is TRBD1 (6 bases). The CDR3 is 14 amino acids. Between the trimmed V and J ends, which lost 11 bases and 4 bases, there was a span of 20 bases. The germline gives CDR1 MNHEY, CDR2 SVGAGI. CDR3 coding DNA: TGTGCCTCCTCACGGGGGGCGGGGAGCACTGAAGCTTTCTTT. Protein product: CASSRGAGSTEAFF.

The rearrangement links TRBV29-1 to TRBJ1-1; TRBD1 might be the D (6 bases). CDR1 SQVTM and CDR2 ANQGSEA come from the germline V gene. This CDR3 contains 12 residues. V lost 5 bases and J 1 base, leaving 8 bases between the germline ends. The CDR3 spells CSVMTGNTEAFF. CDR3 nucleotide sequence: TGCAGCGTTATGACAGGGAACACTGAAGCTTTCTTT.

The chain is built from TRBV27 and TRBJ1-5; D may be TRBD1 (5 bases). Trimming took off 6 bases at V and 6 bases at J, with 21 bases between the two ends. The CDR3 runs to 16 residues. Germline CDR1 MNHEY, CDR2 SMNVEV (reference sequence). CDR3 in DNA: TGTGCCAGCAGCTTCCTCGGGTCGGGGGGACCTCAGCCCCAGCATTTT. Protein: CASSFLGSGGPQPQHF.

The genes are TRBV27 and TRBJ2-7; 7 bases agree with TRBD1. Losses at the gene ends were 5 bases for V and 2 bases for J; bases not matched to a gene: 12. Germline CDR1 is MNHEY and CDR2 is SMNVEV (reference sequence). This CDR3 spans 16 amino acids. The CDR3 DNA sequence: TGTGCCAGCAGTATCCGACAGGGACCAGGTCCCTACGAGCAGTACTTC. Translating gives CASSIRQGPGPYEQYF.